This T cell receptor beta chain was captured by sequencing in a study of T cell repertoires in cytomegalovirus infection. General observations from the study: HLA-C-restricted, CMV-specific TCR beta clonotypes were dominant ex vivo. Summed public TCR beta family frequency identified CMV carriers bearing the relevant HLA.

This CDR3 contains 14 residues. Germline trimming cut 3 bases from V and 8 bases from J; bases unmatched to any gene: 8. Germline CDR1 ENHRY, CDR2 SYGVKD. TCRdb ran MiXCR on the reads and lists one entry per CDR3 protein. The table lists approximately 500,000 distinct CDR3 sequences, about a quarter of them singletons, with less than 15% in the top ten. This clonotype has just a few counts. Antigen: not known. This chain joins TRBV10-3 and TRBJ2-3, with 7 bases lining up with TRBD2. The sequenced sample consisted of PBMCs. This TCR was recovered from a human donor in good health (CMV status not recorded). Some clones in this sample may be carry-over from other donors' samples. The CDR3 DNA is TGTGCCATCAGTGATGGGTCCCGGGGGGTTACGCAGTATTTT. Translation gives CAISDGSRGVTQYF.